This T cell receptor (beta chain) originates from a study of T cell responses to AZD1222 COVID-19 vaccine. Whole-study findings and limits: An increase in Spike-specific TCR breadth and depth was observed after two AZD1222 doses. Seropositive at baseline were only a handful of AZD1222 recipients. Sampled repertoires all dated from after the peak T cell response.

The CDR3 covers 14 residues. Trimming cost V 5 bases and J 6 bases, with 13 bases left between them. Germline V lookup: CDR1 MNHEY, CDR2 SMNVEV (reference sequence). This clone was counted a single time. What it recognizes is unknown. Sequenced by immunoSEQ multiplex PCR; TCRdb stores in-frame clones only, minus some. The sample yields some 70,000 clones, around 80% seen once. Pooled samples include second doses given at about 4 or 12 weeks. The source of this sequence is an adult who received the AZD1222 COVID-19 vaccine. The genes are TRBV27 and TRBJ2-2; a possible D gene is TRBD2 (6 bases). Sequenced material: peripheral blood, taken 28 days after the second AZD1222 dose. For the CDR3, the DNA is TGTGCCAGCAGTCGCCGTGGAGGGTCCGGGGAGCTGTTTTTT. The encoded protein is CASSRRGGSGELFF.